One and the same sample provided the 11 T cell receptor beta chains below, sequenced in a study of blood T cell repertoires in COVID-19. This table comes from immunoSEQ multiplex PCR, and its TCRdb copy is limited to in-frame clones, with some not included. This table holds roughly 300,000 clones, around 87% found once. The sequenced sample was peripheral blood. The receptors derive from a woman between 50 and 59 years old who had recovered from COVID-19.

This clone showed up just once. The chain is built from TRBV7-8 and TRBJ2-7; TRBD1 is a possible D gene (5 bases). This CDR3 has 12 residues. The germline V gene has CDR1 SGHVS and CDR2 FQNEAQ. V was pared by 7 bases and J by 7 bases, with 14 bases between. The CDR3 nucleotides are TGTGCCAGCACCTACTCCGCAGGGGAGCAGTACTTC. This gives the protein CASTYSAGEQYF.

The chain is built from TRBV9 and TRBJ2-1, with 10 bases that match TRBD2. V shed 4 bases and J 9 bases; nucleotides not matched to a gene: 10. This CDR3 is built from 15 residues. Per the germline V gene, CDR1 is SGDLS and CDR2 is YYNGEE. The CDR3 protein is CASSPSGGAFLEQFF. CDR3 nucleotide sequence: TGTGCCAGCAGCCCGAGCGGGGGGGCCTTCCTTGAGCAGTTCTTC.

This clone was counted once. The rearrangement uses TRBV3-1 (or the pseudogene TRBV3-2) and TRBJ2-7; a weak D match, TRBD2 (7 bases). The CDR3 is 14 amino acids. Germline V gene lookup returns CDR1 LGHDT and CDR2 YNNKEL (reference sequence). Trimming removed 4 bases from V and 7 bases from J, with 17 bases in between. CDR3 in amino acids: CASSPVGGPGEQYF. The CDR3 bases are TGTGCCAGCAGCCCCGTCGGGGGGCCGGGGGAGCAGTACTTC.

The J gene is TRBJ2-1, the V gene TRBV6-6; 9 bases map to TRBD2. The V gene end was trimmed by 5 bases and the J gene end by 9 bases; junction bases not matched to a gene: 8. The CDR3 extends over 14 amino acids. Germline lookup yields CDR1 MNHNY and CDR2 SVGAGI (reference sequence). The DNA of the CDR3 is TGTGCCAGCAGTACGGGACTAGCTATCTCTGAGCAGTTCTTC. This gives the protein CASSTGLAISEQFF.

J is TRBJ2-5 and V is TRBV19, with 10 bases identical to TRBD2. With V trimmed by 6 bases and J by 9 bases, 13 bases remained unmatched. The CDR3 is 15 amino acids. Germline loops: CDR1 LNHDA, CDR2 SQIVND (reference sequence). The DNA for the CDR3 is TGTGCCAGTAGGCCTAGCGGGGGCCACCATAGGGCCCAGTACTTC. It codes for CASRPSGGHHRAQYF.

The chain recombines TRBV6-1 with TRBJ1-2; 9 bases are a match to TRBD1. The trim removed 2 bases at V and 8 bases at J, leaving 9 bases unmatched. The CDR3 is made up of 15 amino acids. The germline V gene encodes CDR1 MNHNS and CDR2 SASEGT. The CDR3 DNA follows: TGTGCCAGCAGTGAAATTATACAGGGGGCAGGAGGCTACACCTTC. It specifies CASSEIIQGAGGYTF.

This clone was found once. CDR3 loop: CASSPGTVQETQYF. In nucleotides, the CDR3 is TGTGCCAGCAGCCCAGGCACAGTCCAAGAGACCCAGTACTTC. The chain uses TRBV5-6 and TRBJ2-5, with D unresolved. The CDR3 consists of 14 residues. From germline, CDR1 is SGHDT and CDR2 YYEEEE. Trimming left V 4 bases short and J 1 base short, with 11 bases between.

The chain links TRBV5-5 to TRBJ1-1; D is ambiguous. The germline V and J ends were trimmed by 2 bases and 4 bases, with 9 bases remaining between them. This CDR3 region has 13 residues. Germline V gene lookup returns CDR1 SGHKS and CDR2 YYEKEE (reference sequence). The CDR3 DNA reads as TGTGCCAGCAGCTTCGAACTGATCACTGAAGCTTTCTTT. Translating gives CASSFELITEAFF.

The chain links TRBV2 to TRBJ1-6; D gene uncertain. This CDR3 region has 13 residues. V shed 8 bases and J shed 2 bases, with 7 bases lying between them. CDR1 and CDR2 (germline): SNHLY, FYNNEI. In DNA, the CDR3 is TGTGCCAGCGGTCGGGCCTATAATTCACCCCTCCACTTT. This codes for CASGRAYNSPLHF.

This chain connects TRBV9 to TRBJ1-1, with 9 bases matching TRBD1. From germline, CDR1 is SGDLS and CDR2 YYNGEE. This CDR3 has 14 amino acids. The V gene end was trimmed by 5 bases and the J gene end by 5 bases; junction bases not matched to a gene: 7. The CDR3 region is CASSTGGPRTEAFF. The CDR3 DNA is TGTGCCAGCAGTACAGGGGGCCCAAGGACTGAAGCTTTCTTT. The entire variable domain, with the rest obtained from reference TRBV9 and TRBJ1-1, is as follows: DSGVTQTPKHLITATGQRVTLRCSPRSGDLSVYWYQQSLDQGLQFLIQYYNGEERAKGNILERFSAQQFPDLHSELNLSSLELGDSALYFCASSTGGPRTEAFFGQGTRLTVV.

The V gene is TRBV4-3, the J gene TRBJ2-2; D remains ambiguous. V lost 0 bases to trimming and J lost 8 bases, with 10 bases between them. The germline V gene encodes CDR1 LGHNA and CDR2 YSLEER. The CDR3 is 14 amino acids. Written as DNA, the CDR3 is TGCGCCAGCAGCCAAGAGATTACCGCGGGGGAGCTGTTTTTT. Translation: CASSQEITAGELFF.